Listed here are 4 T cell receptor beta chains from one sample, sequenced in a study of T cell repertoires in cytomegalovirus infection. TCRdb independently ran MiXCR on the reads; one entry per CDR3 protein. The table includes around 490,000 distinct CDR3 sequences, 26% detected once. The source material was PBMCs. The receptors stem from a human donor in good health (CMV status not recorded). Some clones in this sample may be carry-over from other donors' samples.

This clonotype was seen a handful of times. CDR3 sequence (DNA): TGTGCCAGCAGTTACTCGACTTTCGACGAGCAGTACTTC. It yields the protein CASSYSTFDEQYF. This chain uses TRBV6-5 with TRBJ2-7; D gene uncertain. Germline CDR1 reads MNHEY; CDR2 reads SVGAGI. V dropped 0 bases and J dropped 5 bases, with 8 bases sitting between them. This CDR3 has 13 amino acids.

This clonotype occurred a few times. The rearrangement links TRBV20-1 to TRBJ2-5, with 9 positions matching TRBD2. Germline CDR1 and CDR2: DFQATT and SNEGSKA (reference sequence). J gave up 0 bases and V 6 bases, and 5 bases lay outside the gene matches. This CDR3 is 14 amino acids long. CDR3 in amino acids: CSAASGVNQETQYF. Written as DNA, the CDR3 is TGCAGTGCCGCTAGCGGGGTTAACCAAGAGACCCAGTACTTC.

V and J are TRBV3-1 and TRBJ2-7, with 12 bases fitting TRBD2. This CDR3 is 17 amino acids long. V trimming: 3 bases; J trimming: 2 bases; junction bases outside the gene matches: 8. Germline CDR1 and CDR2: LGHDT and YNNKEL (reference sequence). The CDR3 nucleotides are TGTGCCAGCAGCCACTTGATCCTAGCGGGAGGGCCCTACGAGCAGTACGTC. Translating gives CASSHLILAGGPYEQYV.

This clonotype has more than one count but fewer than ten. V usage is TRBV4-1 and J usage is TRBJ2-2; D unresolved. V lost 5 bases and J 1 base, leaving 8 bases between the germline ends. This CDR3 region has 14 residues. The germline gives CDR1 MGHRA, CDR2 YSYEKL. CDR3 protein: CASSRDWNTGELFF. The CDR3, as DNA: TGCGCCAGCAGCAGAGACTGGAACACCGGGGAGCTGTTTTTT.